The entry below gives a single T cell receptor beta chain sequence along with its context. The data were obtained in a study of cytomegalovirus exposure and HLA in healthy donors. The junction had 7 bases not matched to a gene; V was cut back by 2 bases and J by 4 bases. This CDR3 comprises 16 residues. Germline-derived CDR1 and CDR2 are MNHEY and SVGAGI. Primers: 60 Vbeta forward and 13 Jbeta reverse. Using immunoSEQ multiplex PCR, the repertoire was profiled, and TCRdb retains in-frame clones only, with some absent. The sample table sets out about 40,000 clones. This chain uses TRBV6-5 with TRBJ2-3; 9 bases are a match to TRBD2. The sequence was collected from a human donor in good health. Sequencing used PBMCs. As DNA, the CDR3 is TGTGCCAGCAGTTACGCGGCGGGGGGGCGGGCAGATACGCAGTATTTT. Translating gives CASSYAAGGRADTQYF.